A single sample gave rise to the 12 T cell receptor beta chains below, sequenced in a study of T cell repertoires in MIS-A myocarditis. Clones were sequenced by immunoSEQ multiplex PCR, and TCRdb holds only the in-frame ones, with some missing. The profile covers some 10,000 clones, with approximately 90% appearing a single time and approximately 1.9% taken by the ten largest. Sequenced material: thoracic lymph node tissue obtained at autopsy. The receptor set was obtained from a man younger than 35 with fulminant myocarditis from multisystem inflammatory syndrome in adults (MIS-A) after COVID-19.

The J gene is TRBJ1-1, the V gene TRBV28, with 8 positions matching TRBD1. There are 13 residues in the CDR3. Germline CDR1 MDHEN, CDR2 SYDVKM. The V segment lost 5 bases and the J segment 4 bases; nucleotides outside the gene matches: 3. The CDR3 reads CASSGTGGTEAFF. In DNA form, the CDR3 reads TGTGCCAGCAGTGGGACAGGCGGCACTGAAGCTTTCTTT.

The V call is TRBV6-6, the J call TRBJ2-7; D assignment may be TRBD1 or TRBD2 (5 bases each). The CDR3 totals 14 residues. Trimming shortened V by 6 bases and J by 5 bases, and 17 bases separated the two germline ends. The germline V gene has CDR1 MNHNY and CDR2 SVGAGI (reference sequence). The CDR3 DNA reads TGTGCCAGCAGCCCGGGATTCCCCAGGGACGAGCAGTACTTC. Translation gives CASSPGFPRDEQYF.

In the case of this clone: At the DNA level, this CDR3 is encoded by other sequences in the same sample as well. J is TRBJ1-2 and V is TRBV12-5; TRBD1 agrees at 8 bases. In germline, CDR1 is LGHNT, CDR2 FRNRAP. This CDR3 contains 13 residues. The V gene end was trimmed by 5 bases and the J gene end by 5 bases; junction bases not matched to a gene: 4. The CDR3 loop reads CASGTQGGYGYTF. The CDR3 DNA follows: TGTGCTAGTGGTACACAGGGGGGGTATGGCTACACCTTC. The full variable domain, in which reference TRBV12-5 and TRBJ1-2 provide the parts outside the CDR3, is DARVTQTPRHKVTEMGQEVTMRCQPILGHNTVFWYRQTMMQGLELLAYFRNRAPLDDSGMPKDRFSAEMPDATLATLKIQPSEPRDSAVYFCASGTQGGYGYTFGSGTRLTVV.

The genes are TRBV6-6 and TRBJ1-1, with 9 bases identical to TRBD1. The CDR3 contains 14 residues. Trimming cost V 6 bases and J 4 bases; bases outside gene matches: 6. CDR1 is MNHNY and CDR2 is SVGAGI in the germline V gene (reference sequence). The CDR3 DNA is TGTGCCAGCAGGGAACAGGGGGCAATCACTGAAGCTTTCTTT. Protein sequence: CASREQGAITEAFF.

This clone turned up a few times. The J gene is TRBJ1-2, the V gene TRBV7-9; the match to TRBD1 covers 9 bases. CDR3 length equals 13 residues. V lost 5 bases to trimming and J lost 8 bases; unmatched junction nucleotides: 6. The germline V gene has CDR1 SEHNR and CDR2 FQNEAQ (reference sequence). CDR3 coding DNA: TGTGCCAGCAGCCGGACAGGGGATCGAGGCTACACCTTC. Amino acids: CASSRTGDRGYTF.

This chain links TRBV5-5 with TRBJ1-1; 11 bases align to TRBD1. Germline V gives CDR1 SGHKS, CDR2 YYEKEE (reference sequence). The CDR3 runs 18 residues. The V and J ends lost 2 bases and 1 base, in that order; junction bases with no gene match: 10. The CDR3 protein is CASSFPFGQGAKNTEAFF. In nucleotides, the CDR3 is TGTGCCAGCAGCTTCCCTTTCGGACAGGGGGCTAAGAACACTGAAGCTTTCTTT.

This chain uses TRBV10-3 with TRBJ2-5; 8 bases fit TRBD2. Germline V gives CDR1 ENHRY, CDR2 SYGVKD. The CDR3 extends over 17 amino acids. J was trimmed by 4 bases and V by 3 bases; bases with no gene match: 13. The CDR3 DNA follows: TGTGCCATCAGTGACCCCTCGGGGGGGCGAGGGTTAGAGACCCAGTACTTC. Amino acid sequence: CAISDPSGGRGLETQYF.

V is TRBV28 and J is TRBJ1-2, with a tentative D call TRBD1 (6 bases). The CDR3 length is 17 residues. V lost 3 bases to trimming and J lost 7 bases, with 24 bases between them. CDR1 and CDR2 (germline): MDHEN, SYDVKM. The CDR3 bases are TGTGCCAGCAGTTTCCCCCGGAGTGGGGGGCGGGGACGTGGCTACACCTTC. Amino acid sequence: CASSFPRSGGRGRGYTF.

The chain's CDR3 is CASSSYYEQYF. The CDR3, as DNA: TGTGCCAGCAGCTCCTACTACGAGCAGTACTTC. The gene calls are TRBV6-2 or TRBV6-3 and TRBJ2-7; no clear D gene. The germline V gene encodes CDR1 MNHEY and CDR2 SVGEGT. This CDR3 spans 11 amino acids. V dropped 6 bases and J dropped 3 bases, with 6 bases sitting between them.

The chain uses TRBV6-4 and TRBJ1-4, with D uncertain. The length of the CDR3 is 15 residues. Germline CDR1 is MRHNA and CDR2 is SNTAGT. Trimming shortened V by 0 bases and J by 8 bases, and 13 bases separated the two germline ends. The CDR3 bases are TGTGCCAGCAGTGACTCTTCACGGGGAAGCGAAAAACTGTTTTTT. Protein product: CASSDSSRGSEKLFF.

The chain uses TRBV19 and TRBJ2-4; 10 nucleotides agree with TRBD1. The CDR3 loop spans 13 amino acids. Germline values: CDR1 LNHDA, CDR2 SQIVND (reference sequence). V shed 8 bases, J shed 4 bases, and the junction held 2 bases outside the gene matches. The CDR3 is CASQDRGKNIQYF. For the CDR3, the DNA is TGTGCCAGTCAGGACAGGGGGAAAAACATTCAGTACTTC.

J is TRBJ1-2 and V is TRBV20-1; D may be TRBD1 (5 bases). V lost 3 bases and J lost 7, with 18 bases in between. Germline V gives CDR1 DFQATT, CDR2 SNEGSKA (reference sequence). This CDR3 comprises 14 residues. The chain's CDR3 is CSASLRDQGSGYTF. The CDR3 DNA reads as TGCAGTGCTAGTTTACGGGACCAAGGGAGTGGCTACACCTTC.